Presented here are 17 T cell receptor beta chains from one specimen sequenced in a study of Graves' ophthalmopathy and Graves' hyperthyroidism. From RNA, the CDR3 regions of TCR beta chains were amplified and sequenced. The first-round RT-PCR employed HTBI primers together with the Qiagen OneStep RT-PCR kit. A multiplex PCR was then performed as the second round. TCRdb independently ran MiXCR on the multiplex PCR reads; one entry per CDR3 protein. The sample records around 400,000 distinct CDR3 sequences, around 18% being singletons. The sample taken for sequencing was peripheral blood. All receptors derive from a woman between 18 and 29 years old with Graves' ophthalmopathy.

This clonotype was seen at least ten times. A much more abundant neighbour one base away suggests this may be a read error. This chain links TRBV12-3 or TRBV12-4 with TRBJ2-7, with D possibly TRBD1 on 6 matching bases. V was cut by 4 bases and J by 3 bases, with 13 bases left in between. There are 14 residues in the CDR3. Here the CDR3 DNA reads TGTGCCAGCAGTTCTACAGGGTACCTCTACGAGCAGTACTTC. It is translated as CASSSTGYLYEQYF.

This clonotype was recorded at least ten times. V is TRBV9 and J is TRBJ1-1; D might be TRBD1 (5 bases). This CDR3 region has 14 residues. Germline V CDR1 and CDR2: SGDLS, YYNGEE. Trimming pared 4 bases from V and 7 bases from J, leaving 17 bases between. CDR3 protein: CASSIGTVWGEAFF. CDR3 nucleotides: TGTGCCAGCAGCATAGGGACGGTATGGGGTGAAGCTTTCTTT.

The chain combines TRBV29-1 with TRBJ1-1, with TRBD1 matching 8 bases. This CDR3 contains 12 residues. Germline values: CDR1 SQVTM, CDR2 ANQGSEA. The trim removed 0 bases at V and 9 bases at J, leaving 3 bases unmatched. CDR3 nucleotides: TGCAGCGTTGAAGAGGCAGGGGGCAAAGCTTTCTTT. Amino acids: CSVEEAGGKAFF.

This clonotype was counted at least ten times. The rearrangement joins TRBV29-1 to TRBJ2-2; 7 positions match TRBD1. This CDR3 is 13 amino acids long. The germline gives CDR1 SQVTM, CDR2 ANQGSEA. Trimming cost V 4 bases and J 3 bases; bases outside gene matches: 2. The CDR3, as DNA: TGCAGCGTTGGAGGGACAGACACCGGGGAGCTGTTTTTT. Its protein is CSVGGTDTGELFF.

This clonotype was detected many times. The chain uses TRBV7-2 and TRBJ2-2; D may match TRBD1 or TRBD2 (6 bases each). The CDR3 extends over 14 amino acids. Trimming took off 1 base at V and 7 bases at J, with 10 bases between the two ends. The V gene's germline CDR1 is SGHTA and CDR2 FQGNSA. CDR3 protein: CASSLEGGSGELFF. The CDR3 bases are TGTGCCAGCAGCTTAGAGGGGGGTAGCGGGGAGCTGTTTTTT.

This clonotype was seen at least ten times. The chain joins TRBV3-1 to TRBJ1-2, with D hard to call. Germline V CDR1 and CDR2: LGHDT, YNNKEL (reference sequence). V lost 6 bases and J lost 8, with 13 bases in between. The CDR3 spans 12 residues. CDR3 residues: CASREAQLGYTF. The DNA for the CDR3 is TGTGCCAGCAGGGAGGCACAGTTAGGCTACACCTTC. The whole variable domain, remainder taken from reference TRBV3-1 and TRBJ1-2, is DTAVSQTPKYLVTQMGNDKSIKCEQNLGHDTMYWYKQDSKKFLKIMFSYNNKELIINETVPNRFSPKSPDKAHLNLHINSLELGDSAVYFCASREAQLGYTFGSGTRLTVV.

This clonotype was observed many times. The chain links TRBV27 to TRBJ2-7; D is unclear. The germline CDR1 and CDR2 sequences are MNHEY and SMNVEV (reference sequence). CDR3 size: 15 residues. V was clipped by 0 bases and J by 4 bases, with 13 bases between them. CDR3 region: CASSLSGFSHYEQYF. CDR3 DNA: TGTGCCAGCAGTTTATCAGGGTTTAGCCATTACGAGCAGTACTTC.

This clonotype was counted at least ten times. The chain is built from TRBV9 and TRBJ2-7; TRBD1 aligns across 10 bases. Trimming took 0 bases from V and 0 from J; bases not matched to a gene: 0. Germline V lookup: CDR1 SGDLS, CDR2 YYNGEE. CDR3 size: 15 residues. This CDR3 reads CASSVGTGGSYEQYF. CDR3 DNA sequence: TGTGCCAGCAGCGTAGGGACAGGGGGCTCCTACGAGCAGTACTTC.

CDR3: CASSYSIAPSSYEQYF. For the CDR3, the DNA is TGTGCCAGCAGTTACTCGATAGCGCCCAGCTCCTACGAGCAGTACTTC. This chain joins TRBV6-5 and TRBJ2-7; possibly TRBD2 for D (5 bases). This CDR3 is built from 16 residues. The ends were cut back, 0 bases at V and 0 bases at J, with 12 bases in the middle. The germline V gene has CDR1 MNHEY and CDR2 SVGAGI.

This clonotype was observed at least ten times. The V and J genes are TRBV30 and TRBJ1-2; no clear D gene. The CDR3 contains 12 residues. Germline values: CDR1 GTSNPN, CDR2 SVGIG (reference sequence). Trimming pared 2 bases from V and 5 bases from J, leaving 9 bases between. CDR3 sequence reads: CAWSRFSYGYTF. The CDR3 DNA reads TGTGCCTGGAGTAGGTTCTCATATGGCTACACCTTC.

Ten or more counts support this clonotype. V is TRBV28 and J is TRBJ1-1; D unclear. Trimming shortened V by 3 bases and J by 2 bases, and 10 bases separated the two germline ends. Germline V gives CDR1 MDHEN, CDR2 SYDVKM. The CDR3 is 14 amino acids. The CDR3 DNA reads TGTGCCAGCAGTTTCCTACAGCCAAACACTGAAGCTTTCTTT. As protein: CASSFLQPNTEAFF.

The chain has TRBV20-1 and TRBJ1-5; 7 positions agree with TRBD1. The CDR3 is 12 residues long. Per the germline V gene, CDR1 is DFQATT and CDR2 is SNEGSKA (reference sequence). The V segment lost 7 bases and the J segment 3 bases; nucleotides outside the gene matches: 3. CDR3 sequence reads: CSGGQNNQPQHF. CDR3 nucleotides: TGCAGTGGGGGACAGAACAATCAGCCCCAGCATTTT.

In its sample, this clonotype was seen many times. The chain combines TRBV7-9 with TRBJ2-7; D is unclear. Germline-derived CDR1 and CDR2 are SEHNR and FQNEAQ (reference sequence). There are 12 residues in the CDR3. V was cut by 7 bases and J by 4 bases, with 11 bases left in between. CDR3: CASTLGPYEQYF. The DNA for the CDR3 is TGTGCCAGCACCCTCGGACCTTACGAGCAGTACTTC.

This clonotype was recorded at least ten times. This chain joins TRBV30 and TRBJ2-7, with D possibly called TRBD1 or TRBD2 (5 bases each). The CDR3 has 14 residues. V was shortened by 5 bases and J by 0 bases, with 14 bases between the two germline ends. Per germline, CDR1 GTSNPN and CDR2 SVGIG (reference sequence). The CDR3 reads CAWALVGTSYEQYF. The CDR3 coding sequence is TGTGCCTGGGCCCTTGTCGGGACCTCCTACGAGCAGTACTTC.

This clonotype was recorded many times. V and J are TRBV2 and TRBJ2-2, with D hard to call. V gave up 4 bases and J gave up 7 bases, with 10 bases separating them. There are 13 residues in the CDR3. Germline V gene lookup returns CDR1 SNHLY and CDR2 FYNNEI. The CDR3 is CASSVGQLGELFF. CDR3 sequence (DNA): TGTGCCAGCAGTGTTGGTCAGCTCGGGGAGCTGTTTTTT.

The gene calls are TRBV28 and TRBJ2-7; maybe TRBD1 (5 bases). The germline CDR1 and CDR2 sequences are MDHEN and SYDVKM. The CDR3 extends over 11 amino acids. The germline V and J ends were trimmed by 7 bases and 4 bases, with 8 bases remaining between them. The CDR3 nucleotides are TGTGCCAGCACCCAGGGTTACGAGCAGTACTTC. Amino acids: CASTQGYEQYF.

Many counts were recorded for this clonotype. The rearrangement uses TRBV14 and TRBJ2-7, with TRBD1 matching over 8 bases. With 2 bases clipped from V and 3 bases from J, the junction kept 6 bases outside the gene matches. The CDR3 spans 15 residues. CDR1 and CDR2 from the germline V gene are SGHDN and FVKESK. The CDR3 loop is CASSQSRDRSYEQYF. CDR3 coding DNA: TGTGCCAGCAGCCAATCCCGGGACAGGAGCTACGAGCAGTACTTC.